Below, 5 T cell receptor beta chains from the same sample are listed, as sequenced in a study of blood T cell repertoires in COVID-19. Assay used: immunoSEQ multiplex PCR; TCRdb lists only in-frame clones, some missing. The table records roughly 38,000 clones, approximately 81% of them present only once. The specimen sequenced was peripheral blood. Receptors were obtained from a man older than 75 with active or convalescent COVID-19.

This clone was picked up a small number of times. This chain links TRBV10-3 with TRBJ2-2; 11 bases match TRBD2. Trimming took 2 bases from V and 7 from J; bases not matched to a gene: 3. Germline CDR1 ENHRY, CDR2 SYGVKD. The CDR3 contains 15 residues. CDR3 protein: CAISETSGRIGELFF. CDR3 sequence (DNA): TGTGCCATCAGTGAGACTAGCGGGAGAATCGGGGAGCTGTTTTTT.

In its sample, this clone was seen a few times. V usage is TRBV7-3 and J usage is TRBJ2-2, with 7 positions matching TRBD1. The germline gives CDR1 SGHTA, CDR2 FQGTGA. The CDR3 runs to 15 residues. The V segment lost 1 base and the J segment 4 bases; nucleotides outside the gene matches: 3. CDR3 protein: CASSLMTGTTGELFF. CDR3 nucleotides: TGTGCCAGCAGCTTAATGACAGGGACCACCGGGGAGCTGTTTTTT.

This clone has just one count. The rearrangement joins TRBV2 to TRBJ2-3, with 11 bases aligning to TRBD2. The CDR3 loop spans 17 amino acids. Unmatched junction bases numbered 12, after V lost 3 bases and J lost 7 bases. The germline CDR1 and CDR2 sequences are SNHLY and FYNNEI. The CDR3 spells CASSEVRLAGGGNTQYF. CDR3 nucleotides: TGTGCCAGCAGTGAGGTGCGCCTAGCGGGGGGCGGGAATACGCAGTATTTT. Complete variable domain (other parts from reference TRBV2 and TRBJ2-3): EPEVTQTPSHQVTQMGQEVILRCVPISNHLYFYWYRQILGQKVEFLVSFYNNEISEKSEIFDDQFSVERPDGSNFTLKIRSTKLEDSAMYFCASSEVRLAGGGNTQYFGPGTRLTVL.

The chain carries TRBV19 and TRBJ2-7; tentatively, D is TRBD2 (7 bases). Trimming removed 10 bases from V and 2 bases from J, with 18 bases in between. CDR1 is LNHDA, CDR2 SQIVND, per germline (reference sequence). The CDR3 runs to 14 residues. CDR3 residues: CATQGGGVPYEQYF. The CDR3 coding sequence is TGTGCCACCCAAGGGGGGGGAGTCCCCTACGAGCAGTACTTC.

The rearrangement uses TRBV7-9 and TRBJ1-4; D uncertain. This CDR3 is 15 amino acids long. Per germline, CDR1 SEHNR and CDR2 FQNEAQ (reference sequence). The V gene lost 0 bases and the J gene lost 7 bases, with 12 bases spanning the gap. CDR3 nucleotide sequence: TGTGCCAGCAGCTTAGCGTCGGGTCGGGTTGAAAAACTGTTTTTT. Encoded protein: CASSLASGRVEKLFF.